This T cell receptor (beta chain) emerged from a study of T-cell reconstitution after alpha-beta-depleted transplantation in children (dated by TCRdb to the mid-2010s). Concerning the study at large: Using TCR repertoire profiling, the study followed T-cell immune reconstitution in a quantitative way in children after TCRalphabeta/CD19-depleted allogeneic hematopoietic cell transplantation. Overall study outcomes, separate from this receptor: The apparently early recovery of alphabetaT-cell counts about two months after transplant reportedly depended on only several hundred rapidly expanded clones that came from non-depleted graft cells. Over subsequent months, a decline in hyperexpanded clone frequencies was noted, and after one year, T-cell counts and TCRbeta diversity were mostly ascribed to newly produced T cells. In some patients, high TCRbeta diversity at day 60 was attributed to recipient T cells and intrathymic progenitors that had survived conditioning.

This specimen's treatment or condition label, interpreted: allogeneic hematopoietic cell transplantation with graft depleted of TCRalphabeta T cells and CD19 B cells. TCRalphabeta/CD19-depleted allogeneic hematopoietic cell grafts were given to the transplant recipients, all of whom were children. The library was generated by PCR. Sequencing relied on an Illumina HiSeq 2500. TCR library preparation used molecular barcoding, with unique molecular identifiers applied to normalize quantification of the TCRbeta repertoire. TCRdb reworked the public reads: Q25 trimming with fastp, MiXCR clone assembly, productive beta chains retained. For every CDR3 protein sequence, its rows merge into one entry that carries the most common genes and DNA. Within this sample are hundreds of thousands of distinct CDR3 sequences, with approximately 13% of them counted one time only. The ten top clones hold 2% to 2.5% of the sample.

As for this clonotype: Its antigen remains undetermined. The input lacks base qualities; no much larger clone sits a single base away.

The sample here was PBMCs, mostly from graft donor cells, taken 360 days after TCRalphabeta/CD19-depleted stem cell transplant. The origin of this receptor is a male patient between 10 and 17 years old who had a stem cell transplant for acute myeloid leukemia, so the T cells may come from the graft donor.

CDR3 reads: CASSPLPGAQYF. The base sequence is TGTGCCAGCAGCCCCCTCCCCGGAGCTCAGTACTTC. This sequence uses TRBV7-2 and TRBJ2-5; the D gene assignment is ambiguous. V was cut back by 5 bases and J by 11 bases, leaving a gap of 15 bases between them. The CDR3 measures 12 amino acids from cysteine to phenylalanine. Here the CDR3 DNA is all that survives: 36 bases in frame from base 1. CDR1 and CDR2, per the germline V gene, are SGHTA and FQGNSA.